The source of this T cell receptor beta chain is a study of T cell repertoires in cytomegalovirus infection. Study context: Public TCR beta signatures marked donors with CMV infection and the matching HLA.

Notes on the study in general: There were HLA-C-restricted CMV-specific TCR beta clonotypes dominating the ex vivo response. Of the TCR beta families, the public ones yielded a cumulative frequency that identified carriers of CMV plus the relevant HLA.

TCRdb reanalysed the reads using MiXCR and keeps one entry per CDR3 protein. The data contain 200,000 to 250,000 distinct CDR3 sequences, approximately 6.7% of them singletons. This clonotype occurred many times. Its specificity is not known. CDR1 and CDR2 (germline): SNHLY, FYNNEI. This CDR3 spans 15 amino acids. V shed 2 bases, J shed 6 bases, and the junction held 7 bases outside the gene matches. The sample was PBMCs. The gene calls are TRBV2 and TRBJ1-5; 7 bases line up with TRBD1. The clonotype was recovered from a human donor in good health (CMV status not recorded). Some clones in this sample may be carry-over from other donors' samples. The DNA of the CDR3 is TGTGCCAGCAGTGAAATGGCAGGGGGTATTCAGCCCCAGCATTTT. This encodes CASSEMAGGIQPQHF.